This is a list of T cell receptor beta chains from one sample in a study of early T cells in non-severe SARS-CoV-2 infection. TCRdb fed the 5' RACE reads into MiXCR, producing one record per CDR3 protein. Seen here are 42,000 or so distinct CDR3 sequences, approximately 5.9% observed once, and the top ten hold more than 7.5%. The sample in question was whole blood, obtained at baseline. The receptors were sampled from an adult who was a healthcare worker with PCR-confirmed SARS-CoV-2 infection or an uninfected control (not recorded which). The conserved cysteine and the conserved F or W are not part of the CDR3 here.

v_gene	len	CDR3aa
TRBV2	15	ASSEGGSYSYNSPLH
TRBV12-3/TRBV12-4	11	ASSPQPNSPLH
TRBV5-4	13	ASSLTGSELSPLH
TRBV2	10	ASGHWRGWQY
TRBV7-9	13	ASSSPTGVGYEQY
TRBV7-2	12	ASSSGQPSNEQF
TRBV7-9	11	ASSLLNTGELF
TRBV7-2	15	ASSQLGPTSGGLEQF
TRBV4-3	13	ASSQDRDRAYEQY
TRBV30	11	AWSFPGTNIQY
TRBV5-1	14	ASSPASGVSYNEQF
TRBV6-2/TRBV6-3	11	ASSYEGMKTQY
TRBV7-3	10	ASSSSSGEQF
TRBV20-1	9	SASGRDGYT
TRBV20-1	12	SARGQGVTDTQY
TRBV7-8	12	ASSWGGLTDTQY
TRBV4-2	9	ASSQGHEQY
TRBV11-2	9	ASSLIAEQF
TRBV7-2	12	ASSLAPPGHEQF
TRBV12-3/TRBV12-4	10	ASRRERGPQH
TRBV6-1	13	ASRARDRGPYEQY
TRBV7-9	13	ASSLQNSGANVLT
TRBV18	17	ASSPSQVLTDRGDQPQH
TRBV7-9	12	ASSLAGDKNIQY
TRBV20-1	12	SAGPGLAQETQY
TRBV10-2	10	ASSDFGGELF